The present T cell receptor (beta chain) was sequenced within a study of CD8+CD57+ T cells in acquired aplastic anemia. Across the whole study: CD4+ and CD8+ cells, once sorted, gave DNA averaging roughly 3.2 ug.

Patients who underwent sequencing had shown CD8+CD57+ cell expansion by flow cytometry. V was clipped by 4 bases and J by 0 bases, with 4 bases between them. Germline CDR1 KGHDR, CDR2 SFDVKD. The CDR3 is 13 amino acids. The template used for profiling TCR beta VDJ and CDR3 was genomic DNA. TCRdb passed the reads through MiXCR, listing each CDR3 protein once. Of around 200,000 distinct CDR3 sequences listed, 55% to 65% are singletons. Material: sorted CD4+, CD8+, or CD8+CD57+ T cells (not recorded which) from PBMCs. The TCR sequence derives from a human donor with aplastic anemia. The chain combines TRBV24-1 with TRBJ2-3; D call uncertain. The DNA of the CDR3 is TGTGCCACCAGTGACAGTAGCACAGATACGCAGTATTTT. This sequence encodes CATSDSSTDTQYF.